This T cell receptor beta chain was identified during a study of OX40 agonist ivuxolimab in advanced cancers. Trimming removed 5 bases at V and 5 bases at J, with 10 bases between. Germline V gene sequence: CDR1 SGHNT, CDR2 YENEEA. CDR3 length: 13 amino acids. Method: immunoSEQ multiplex PCR; TCRdb's copy keeps in-frame clones and lacks some. Here the sample spans about 29,000 clones, around 87% being singletons. Blood samples were obtained at baseline, cycle 4 day 1, and cycle 7 day 1. This TCR was recovered from an adult with an advanced solid tumor such as melanoma, head and neck, liver or kidney cancer. The sample was CD4+ or CD8+ T cells sorted from blood, taken in a trial of the OX40 agonist ivuxolimab. The genes are TRBV11-3 and TRBJ1-5, with a tentative D call TRBD1 (6 bases). The CDR3 sequence is CASSLAGDQPQHF. The DNA for the CDR3 is TGTGCCAGCAGCCTGGCAGGGGATCAGCCCCAGCATTTT.